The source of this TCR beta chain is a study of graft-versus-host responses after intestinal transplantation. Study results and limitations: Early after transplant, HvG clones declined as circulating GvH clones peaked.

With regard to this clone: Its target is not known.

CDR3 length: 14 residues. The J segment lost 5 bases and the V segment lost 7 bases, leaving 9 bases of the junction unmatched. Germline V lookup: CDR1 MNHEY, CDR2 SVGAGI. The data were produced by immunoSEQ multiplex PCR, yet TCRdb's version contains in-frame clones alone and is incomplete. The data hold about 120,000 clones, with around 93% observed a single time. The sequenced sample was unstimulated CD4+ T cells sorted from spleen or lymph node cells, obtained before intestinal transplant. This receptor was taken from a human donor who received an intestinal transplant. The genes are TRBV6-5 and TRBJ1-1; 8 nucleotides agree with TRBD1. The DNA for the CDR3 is TGTGCCAGCAACCGCCAGGGGGCAGGGACTGAAGCTTTCTTT. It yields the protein CASNRQGAGTEAFF.